A selection of T cell receptor beta chains follows, all from one sample in a study of identical twins. Via MiXCR, TCRdb re-called the 5' RACE reads, giving one row per CDR3 protein. The sample consists of around 140,000 distinct CDR3 sequences, under 4.5% of them appearing once. The sequenced material came from memory T cells sorted from blood. The receptors here all came from a man aged 18 to 30 in good health. CDR3s include the opening cysteine and the closing phenylalanine or tryptophan. D genes are given only for firm matches. Part of the rows lack a size; the others show once, few, many or a class for expanded clones.

abundance: many; d_gene: .; j_gene: TRBJ1-2; v_gene: TRBV20-1; CDR3aa: CSARGTGSDGYTF; CDR3nt: TGCAGTGCGAGGGGAACAGGGTCCGATGGCTACACCTTC
abundance: many; d_gene: .; j_gene: TRBJ2-1; v_gene: TRBV4-2; CDR3aa: CASSQTSSEQFF; CDR3nt: TGTGCCAGCAGCCAAACCAGCAGTGAGCAGTTCTTC
abundance: many; d_gene: .; j_gene: TRBJ2-1; v_gene: TRBV15; CDR3aa: CATSRVRGNEQFF; CDR3nt: TGTGCCACCAGCAGAGTCCGAGGGAATGAGCAGTTCTTC
abundance: many; d_gene: .; j_gene: TRBJ2-3; v_gene: TRBV6-2/TRBV6-3; CDR3aa: CASSYSERQYF; CDR3nt: TGTGCCAGCAGTTATAGCGAACGGCAGTATTTT
abundance: many; d_gene: .; j_gene: TRBJ2-1; v_gene: TRBV29-1; CDR3aa: CSMGVAVDNEQFF; CDR3nt: TGCAGTATGGGAGTAGCGGTCGACAATGAGCAGTTCTTC
abundance: .; d_gene: .; j_gene: TRBJ1-1; v_gene: TRBV18; CDR3aa: CASSLSQENTEAFF; CDR3nt: TGTGCCAGCTCACTGTCTCAGGAGAACACTGAAGCTTTCTTT
abundance: many; d_gene: .; j_gene: TRBJ2-2; v_gene: TRBV30; CDR3aa: CAWRYPYHQGGELFF; CDR3nt: TGTGCCTGGAGGTACCCTTACCACCAGGGCGGGGAGCTGTTTTTT
abundance: many; d_gene: .; j_gene: TRBJ2-3; v_gene: TRBV7-2; CDR3aa: CASRPGSTDTQYF; CDR3nt: TGTGCCAGCAGACCCGGGAGCACAGATACGCAGTATTTT
abundance: many; d_gene: TRBD2; j_gene: TRBJ2-3; v_gene: TRBV15; CDR3aa: CATSPRSGGRADTQYF; CDR3nt: TGTGCCACCAGCCCACGGAGCGGCGGGAGGGCCGATACGCAGTATTTT
abundance: many; d_gene: TRBD1; j_gene: TRBJ1-2; v_gene: TRBV5-5; CDR3aa: CASSVGQGFGYGYTF; CDR3nt: TGTGCCAGCAGCGTAGGACAGGGCTTCGGATATGGCTACACCTTC
abundance: .; d_gene: TRBD1; j_gene: TRBJ1-1; v_gene: TRBV10-3; CDR3aa: CAAQGDRQLNTEAFF; CDR3nt: TGTGCCGCCCAGGGGGACAGACAACTGAACACTGAAGCTTTCTTT
abundance: .; d_gene: TRBD1; j_gene: TRBJ1-2; v_gene: TRBV5-1; CDR3aa: CASSRTGAQGNGYTF; CDR3nt: TGCGCCAGCAGCCGGACAGGGGCCCAGGGGAATGGCTACACCTTC
abundance: many; d_gene: TRBD1; j_gene: TRBJ1-1; v_gene: TRBV20-1; CDR3aa: CSHGTGSDQVEAFF; CDR3nt: TGCAGTCATGGGACAGGGTCGGACCAAGTTGAAGCTTTCTTT
abundance: many; d_gene: .; j_gene: TRBJ2-3; v_gene: TRBV2; CDR3aa: CASSDSTNPTDTQYF; CDR3nt: TGTGCCAGCAGTGATTCGACGAATCCTACAGATACGCAGTATTTT
abundance: many; d_gene: .; j_gene: TRBJ2-5; v_gene: TRBV19; CDR3aa: CASSIGLGLKTQYF; CDR3nt: TGTGCCAGTAGTATAGGTCTGGGTTTGAAGACCCAGTACTTC
abundance: many; d_gene: TRBD2; j_gene: TRBJ2-6; v_gene: TRBV24-1; CDR3aa: CATSGVTSGSHSGANVLTF; CDR3nt: TGTGCCACCAGTGGTGTGACTAGCGGGTCCCACTCTGGGGCCAACGTCCTGACTTTC
abundance: few; d_gene: TRBD2; j_gene: TRBJ2-1; v_gene: TRBV3-1; CDR3aa: CASSQDAGLAGGQFF; CDR3nt: TGTGCCAGCAGCCAAGACGCCGGACTAGCGGGAGGGCAGTTCTTC
abundance: many; d_gene: .; j_gene: TRBJ1-5; v_gene: TRBV18; CDR3aa: CASSPGNSNQPQHF; CDR3nt: TGTGCCAGCTCACCAGGGAATAGCAATCAGCCCCAGCATTTT
abundance: many; d_gene: TRBD2; j_gene: TRBJ2-1; v_gene: TRBV5-8; CDR3aa: CASSLGPTGGAGEQFF; CDR3nt: TGTGCCAGCAGCTTGGGCCCTACGGGAGGTGCTGGTGAGCAGTTCTTC
abundance: many; d_gene: .; j_gene: TRBJ2-5; v_gene: TRBV20-1; CDR3aa: CSARARDPRETQYF; CDR3nt: TGCAGTGCTAGAGCCCGGGATCCTAGGGAGACCCAGTACTTC
abundance: many; d_gene: .; j_gene: TRBJ1-2; v_gene: TRBV20-1; CDR3aa: CSATGTYGYTF; CDR3nt: TGCAGTGCTACGGGGACCTATGGCTACACCTTC
abundance: many; d_gene: .; j_gene: TRBJ1-2; v_gene: TRBV3-1; CDR3aa: CASSQEGSYGYTF; CDR3nt: TGTGCCAGCAGCCAAGAGGGCAGCTATGGCTACACCTTC
abundance: many; d_gene: TRBD1; j_gene: TRBJ1-2; v_gene: TRBV5-1; CDR3aa: CASSQRPDRADGYTF; CDR3nt: TGCGCCAGCAGCCAACGCCCGGACAGGGCAGATGGCTACACCTTC
abundance: many; d_gene: .; j_gene: TRBJ2-1; v_gene: TRBV7-9; CDR3aa: CASRTGTNNEQFF; CDR3nt: TGTGCCAGCAGAACCGGGACCAACAATGAGCAGTTCTTC
abundance: many; d_gene: TRBD1; j_gene: TRBJ2-3; v_gene: TRBV12-3/TRBV12-4; CDR3aa: CASSSVWTGGSDTQYF; CDR3nt: TGTGCCAGCAGCTCTGTCTGGACAGGAGGTTCAGATACGCAGTATTTT
abundance: many; d_gene: .; j_gene: TRBJ2-5; v_gene: TRBV20-1; CDR3aa: CSAYTEQETQYF; CDR3nt: TGCAGTGCTTATACAGAACAAGAGACCCAGTACTTC
abundance: many; d_gene: TRBD1; j_gene: TRBJ1-4; v_gene: TRBV5-1; CDR3aa: CASSFQGAPSEKLFF; CDR3nt: TGCGCCAGCAGCTTCCAGGGGGCGCCGAGTGAAAAACTGTTTTTT
abundance: many; d_gene: TRBD1; j_gene: TRBJ2-1; v_gene: TRBV20-1; CDR3aa: CSARGIGQGISYNEQFF; CDR3nt: TGCAGTGCTAGGGGAATTGGACAGGGCATCAGCTACAATGAGCAGTTCTTC
abundance: many; d_gene: TRBD1; j_gene: TRBJ1-3; v_gene: TRBV20-1; CDR3aa: CSARTGGSGNTIYF; CDR3nt: TGCAGTGCTCGCACAGGGGGCTCCGGAAACACCATATATTTT
abundance: many; d_gene: .; j_gene: TRBJ1-1; v_gene: TRBV10-3; CDR3aa: CAISDHVPGSSFENTEAFF; CDR3nt: TGTGCCATCAGTGACCATGTCCCCGGGTCCTCCTTCGAGAACACTGAAGCTTTCTTT
abundance: many; d_gene: TRBD1; j_gene: TRBJ2-1; v_gene: TRBV5-1; CDR3aa: CASSLAKDRALGEQFF; CDR3nt: TGCGCCAGCAGCTTGGCCAAGGACAGGGCACTGGGTGAGCAGTTCTTC
abundance: many; d_gene: .; j_gene: TRBJ1-5; v_gene: TRBV7-6; CDR3aa: CASSLGRGNQPQHF; CDR3nt: TGTGCCAGCAGCTTAGGCAGGGGAAATCAGCCCCAGCATTTT
abundance: few; d_gene: TRBD1; j_gene: TRBJ2-6; v_gene: TRBV19; CDR3aa: CASRDRGFGANVLTF; CDR3nt: TGTGCCAGTAGGGACAGGGGCTTTGGGGCCAACGTCCTGACTTTC
abundance: .; d_gene: TRBD2; j_gene: TRBJ2-1; v_gene: TRBV30; CDR3aa: CAWRTGTSAPYNEQFF; CDR3nt: TGTGCCTGGAGAACCGGGACTAGCGCCCCGTACAATGAGCAGTTCTTC
abundance: .; d_gene: TRBD2; j_gene: TRBJ2-7; v_gene: TRBV20-1; CDR3aa: CSATPKGRGTYEQYF; CDR3nt: TGCAGTGCTACCCCGAAAGGGCGGGGGACCTACGAGCAGTACTTC
abundance: many; d_gene: .; j_gene: TRBJ2-6; v_gene: TRBV12-3/TRBV12-4; CDR3aa: CASRSWSSGANVLTF; CDR3nt: TGTGCCAGCAGATCTTGGAGCTCTGGGGCCAACGTCCTGACTTTC
abundance: many; d_gene: TRBD1; j_gene: TRBJ2-5; v_gene: TRBV15; CDR3aa: CATSAGQGAETQYF; CDR3nt: TGTGCCACCAGCGCCGGACAGGGAGCGGAGACCCAGTACTTC
abundance: .; d_gene: TRBD2; j_gene: TRBJ2-3; v_gene: TRBV5-1; CDR3aa: CASNLIGREGPDTQYF; CDR3nt: TGCGCCAGCAACTTGATCGGGCGGGAGGGCCCAGATACGCAGTATTTT
abundance: many; d_gene: .; j_gene: TRBJ2-2; v_gene: TRBV10-1; CDR3aa: CASSSRGLNTGELFF; CDR3nt: TGCGCCAGCAGTAGCAGGGGACTGAACACCGGGGAGCTGTTTTTT
abundance: .; d_gene: TRBD2; j_gene: TRBJ2-1; v_gene: TRBV19; CDR3aa: CASSSILAGVRNEQFF; CDR3nt: TGTGCCAGTAGTAGCATTCTAGCGGGAGTTCGGAATGAGCAGTTCTTC
abundance: few; d_gene: TRBD2; j_gene: TRBJ2-1; v_gene: TRBV7-9; CDR3aa: CASSLAGGPVNEQFF; CDR3nt: TGTGCCAGCAGCTTAGCGGGAGGGCCTGTCAATGAGCAGTTCTTC
abundance: many; d_gene: .; j_gene: TRBJ1-1; v_gene: TRBV20-1; CDR3aa: CSAPGQASEAFF; CDR3nt: TGCAGTGCCCCAGGGCAGGCTTCTGAAGCTTTCTTT
abundance: .; d_gene: .; j_gene: TRBJ2-4; v_gene: TRBV11-2; CDR3aa: CASSPYGQKAKNIQYF; CDR3nt: TGTGCCAGCAGCCCCTACGGACAGAAAGCCAAAAACATTCAGTACTTC
abundance: many; d_gene: .; j_gene: TRBJ1-5; v_gene: TRBV20-1; CDR3aa: CSASSVSNQPQHF; CDR3nt: TGCAGTGCTAGTTCAGTCAGCAATCAGCCCCAGCATTTT
abundance: many; d_gene: TRBD1; j_gene: TRBJ2-5; v_gene: TRBV11-3; CDR3aa: CATQGQGSETQYF; CDR3nt: TGTGCCACCCAGGGACAGGGATCAGAGACCCAGTACTTC
abundance: many; d_gene: .; j_gene: TRBJ2-7; v_gene: TRBV9; CDR3aa: CASSVDGLGWDEQYF; CDR3nt: TGTGCCAGCAGCGTAGACGGCCTCGGATGGGACGAGCAGTACTTC
abundance: many; d_gene: TRBD1; j_gene: TRBJ2-7; v_gene: TRBV27; CDR3aa: CASSLSPGQGVEQYF; CDR3nt: TGTGCCAGCAGTTTATCCCCGGGACAGGGGGTCGAGCAGTACTTC
abundance: many; d_gene: .; j_gene: TRBJ1-6; v_gene: TRBV12-3/TRBV12-4; CDR3aa: CASSLGAPQGYNSPLHF; CDR3nt: TGTGCCAGCAGTTTAGGTGCTCCACAGGGTTATAATTCACCCCTCCACTTT
abundance: many; d_gene: .; j_gene: TRBJ2-5; v_gene: TRBV12-3/TRBV12-4; CDR3aa: CASSYGTAQSAQYF; CDR3nt: TGTGCCAGCAGTTACGGTACGGCCCAAAGCGCCCAGTACTTC
abundance: many; d_gene: .; j_gene: TRBJ2-7; v_gene: TRBV14; CDR3aa: CASSPNGYEQYF; CDR3nt: TGTGCCAGCAGCCCCAACGGGTACGAGCAGTACTTC